A selection of T cell receptor beta chains follows, all from one sample in a study of vaccination and CD4 T cells after COVID-19. These receptors have no identified antigens. Via MiXCR, TCRdb re-called the PCR reads, giving one row per CDR3 protein. The table lists around 20,000 distinct CDR3 sequences, 60% of them singletons. The sequencing used CD4+ T cells from blood, cultured in vitro, collected after SARS-CoV-2 vaccination. All receptors come from a human donor who received a COVID-19 vaccine. CDR3s include the opening cysteine and the closing phenylalanine or tryptophan. D genes are given only for firm matches. Size is stated for part of the rows, as once, few or many counts, or as a class when the clone is expanded.

j_call: TRBJ1-4
clone_size: -
v_call: TRBV20-1
d_call: TRBD1
cdr3_nt: TGCAGTGCTAGTTGGGACAGGGGAGAAACTAATGAAAAACTGTTTTTT
cdr3_aa: CSASWDRGETNEKLFF

j_call: TRBJ1-1
clone_size: once
v_call: TRBV20-1
d_call: -
cdr3_nt: TGCAGTGCTAGCCCCAAGCGGGTTGAAGCTTTCTTT
cdr3_aa: CSASPKRVEAFF

j_call: TRBJ1-2
clone_size: few
v_call: TRBV20-1
d_call: TRBD1
cdr3_nt: TGCAGTGCTAGAGATCAAGGACAGGGCAGCTATGGCTACACCTTC
cdr3_aa: CSARDQGQGSYGYTF

j_call: TRBJ1-2
clone_size: few
v_call: TRBV15
d_call: -
cdr3_nt: TGTGCCACCAGCAGACTTAACAGGAACTATGGCTACACCTTC
cdr3_aa: CATSRLNRNYGYTF

j_call: TRBJ2-7
clone_size: -
v_call: TRBV5-1
d_call: -
cdr3_nt: TGCGCCAGCAGCGTAACTCGGGGGTACGAGCAGTACTTC
cdr3_aa: CASSVTRGYEQYF

j_call: TRBJ1-2
clone_size: -
v_call: TRBV14
d_call: -
cdr3_nt: TGTGCCAGCAGCCCGCGGACAGCCTATGGCTACACCTTC
cdr3_aa: CASSPRTAYGYTF

j_call: TRBJ2-2
clone_size: few
v_call: TRBV20-1
d_call: -
cdr3_nt: TGCAGTGCCCCCCGGGGCGGGGAGCTGTTTTTT
cdr3_aa: CSAPRGGELFF

j_call: TRBJ1-4
clone_size: -
v_call: TRBV6-1
d_call: -
cdr3_nt: TGTGCCAGCAGAGGGACTAATGAAAAACTGTTTTTT
cdr3_aa: CASRGTNEKLFF

j_call: TRBJ2-3
clone_size: few
v_call: TRBV12-3/TRBV12-4
d_call: TRBD2
cdr3_nt: TGTGCCAGCAGATCCTCGGGGGGGGAAGTATATACGCAGTATTTT
cdr3_aa: CASRSSGGEVYTQYF

j_call: TRBJ1-1
clone_size: -
v_call: TRBV15
d_call: -
cdr3_nt: TGTGCCACCAGCAGAGAAAGAAATACTGAAGCTTTCTTT
cdr3_aa: CATSRERNTEAFF

j_call: TRBJ1-6
clone_size: -
v_call: TRBV2
d_call: TRBD1
cdr3_nt: TGTGCCAGCAGTGGGGGACAGGGAAGGTGGGGACCCCTCCACTTT
cdr3_aa: CASSGGQGRWGPLHF

j_call: TRBJ2-5
clone_size: -
v_call: TRBV24-1
d_call: -
cdr3_nt: TGTGCCACCAGTGATTTGGACGAGGAGACCCAGTACTTC
cdr3_aa: CATSDLDEETQYF

j_call: TRBJ2-6
clone_size: -
v_call: TRBV19
d_call: -
cdr3_nt: TGTGCCAGTAGTATAGATCTCGGGGCTGGGGCCAACGTCCTGACTTTC
cdr3_aa: CASSIDLGAGANVLTF

j_call: TRBJ1-6
clone_size: few
v_call: TRBV27
d_call: -
cdr3_nt: TGTGCCAGCAGTTGGTCAGGGGAGGGTTCACCCCTCCACTTT
cdr3_aa: CASSWSGEGSPLHF

j_call: TRBJ1-5
clone_size: -
v_call: TRBV5-1
d_call: -
cdr3_nt: TGCGCCAGCAGCTTGGAGGGCTATCAGCCCCAGCATTTT
cdr3_aa: CASSLEGYQPQHF

j_call: TRBJ1-5
clone_size: -
v_call: TRBV19
d_call: TRBD1
cdr3_nt: TGTGCCAGTAGTATCGGACAGGGGTTTTTTCAGCCCCAGCATTTT
cdr3_aa: CASSIGQGFFQPQHF

j_call: TRBJ1-6
clone_size: -
v_call: TRBV12-3/TRBV12-4
d_call: -
cdr3_nt: TGTGCCAGCAGGTTCTTTAATTCACCCCTCCACTTT
cdr3_aa: CASRFFNSPLHF

j_call: TRBJ2-4
clone_size: -
v_call: TRBV15
d_call: -
cdr3_nt: TGTGCCACCAGCAGAGATCGGGGTTGGGCCAAAAACATTCAGTACTTC
cdr3_aa: CATSRDRGWAKNIQYF

j_call: TRBJ2-5
clone_size: -
v_call: TRBV19
d_call: TRBD2
cdr3_nt: TGTGCCAGTAGTATCCTAGCGGCAGACCAAGAGACCCAGTACTTC
cdr3_aa: CASSILAADQETQYF

j_call: TRBJ2-5
clone_size: -
v_call: TRBV10-3
d_call: -
cdr3_nt: TGTGCCATCAGTCCTCAGCGTATGGGGGCAAGGGAGACCCAGTACTTC
cdr3_aa: CAISPQRMGARETQYF

j_call: TRBJ1-2
clone_size: -
v_call: TRBV7-9
d_call: TRBD1
cdr3_nt: TGTGCCAGCACTAAAGAGGGGGCAGGTGGCTACACCTTC
cdr3_aa: CASTKEGAGGYTF

j_call: TRBJ1-1
clone_size: -
v_call: TRBV6-1
d_call: -
cdr3_nt: TGTGCCAGCAGTCCCATCGGACAGCCCACTGAAGCTTTCTTT
cdr3_aa: CASSPIGQPTEAFF

j_call: TRBJ1-2
clone_size: -
v_call: TRBV10-1
d_call: -
cdr3_nt: TGCGCCAGCAGTGAAACAGGTTCCTATGGCTACACCTTC
cdr3_aa: CASSETGSYGYTF

j_call: TRBJ2-3
clone_size: -
v_call: TRBV30
d_call: TRBD1
cdr3_nt: TGTGCCTGGAGTTTTGGACAGGCGACAGATACGCAGTATTTT
cdr3_aa: CAWSFGQATDTQYF

j_call: TRBJ2-2
clone_size: -
v_call: TRBV20-1
d_call: TRBD2
cdr3_nt: TGCAGTGCTGAAATAGCGGGGGGGCCCGGGGAGCTGTTTTTT
cdr3_aa: CSAEIAGGPGELFF

j_call: TRBJ2-3
clone_size: -
v_call: TRBV20-1
d_call: -
cdr3_nt: TGCAGTGCCGGCCAGGGAGATACTAGCACAGATACGCAGTATTTT
cdr3_aa: CSAGQGDTSTDTQYF

j_call: TRBJ2-3
clone_size: -
v_call: TRBV15
d_call: -
cdr3_nt: TGTGCCACCAGCAGAGATATGAGAGATACGCAGTATTTT
cdr3_aa: CATSRDMRDTQYF

j_call: TRBJ1-6
clone_size: -
v_call: TRBV5-1
d_call: -
cdr3_nt: TGCGCCAGCAGCCCGGGGACGGGCACCTATAATTCACCCCTCCACTTT
cdr3_aa: CASSPGTGTYNSPLHF

j_call: TRBJ1-5
clone_size: few
v_call: TRBV6-1
d_call: -
cdr3_nt: TGTGCCAGCACCCCTCGGGCGGGCCGGGGCAATCAGCCCCAGCATTTT
cdr3_aa: CASTPRAGRGNQPQHF

j_call: TRBJ2-3
clone_size: -
v_call: TRBV15
d_call: TRBD2
cdr3_nt: TGTGCCACCAGCAGATTACTAGCGGGGGGGGCAGATACGCAGTATTTT
cdr3_aa: CATSRLLAGGADTQYF

j_call: TRBJ1-2
clone_size: -
v_call: TRBV20-1
d_call: TRBD1
cdr3_nt: TGCAGTGCTAGAGTACGTGGGACAGGGGGCAGCGACTATGGCTACACCTTC
cdr3_aa: CSARVRGTGGSDYGYTF

j_call: TRBJ1-6
clone_size: -
v_call: TRBV6-1
d_call: -
cdr3_nt: TGTGCCAGCAGTAGGAATTCACCCCTCCACTTT
cdr3_aa: CASSRNSPLHF

j_call: TRBJ1-2
clone_size: -
v_call: TRBV12-3/TRBV12-4
d_call: -
cdr3_nt: TGTGCCAGCAGTTTGCGGGGTGGCTACACCTTC
cdr3_aa: CASSLRGGYTF

j_call: TRBJ1-2
clone_size: -
v_call: TRBV3-1
d_call: TRBD1
cdr3_nt: TGCGCCAGCGTCCCTCAACAGGGGTCGTGGGGCTACACCTTC
cdr3_aa: CASVPQQGSWGYTF

j_call: TRBJ2-3
clone_size: -
v_call: TRBV4-2
d_call: -
cdr3_nt: TGTGCCAGCAGCCAAGATATAGATACGCAGTATTTT
cdr3_aa: CASSQDIDTQYF

j_call: TRBJ2-2
clone_size: -
v_call: TRBV30
d_call: TRBD2
cdr3_nt: TGTGCCTGGGCTGCGGCAGCGGGGGTTTACGGCGGGGAGCTGTTTTTT
cdr3_aa: CAWAAAAGVYGGELFF

j_call: TRBJ1-1
clone_size: once
v_call: TRBV4-1
d_call: -
cdr3_nt: TGCGCCAGCAGCCAAGCCCCCCTACGCACTGAAGCTTTCTTT
cdr3_aa: CASSQAPLRTEAFF

j_call: TRBJ1-6
clone_size: few
v_call: TRBV6-2/TRBV6-3
d_call: -
cdr3_nt: TGTGCCAGCAGTTACGGGGGAATTAATTCACCCCTCCACTTT
cdr3_aa: CASSYGGINSPLHF

j_call: TRBJ2-5
clone_size: -
v_call: TRBV20-1
d_call: TRBD1
cdr3_nt: TGCAGTGCTAGTGGACAGGGGGTAGAGACCCAGTACTTC
cdr3_aa: CSASGQGVETQYF

j_call: TRBJ1-6
clone_size: -
v_call: TRBV14
d_call: -
cdr3_nt: TGTGCCAGCAGCCAAGACTCCGGGCTTAACGCTTCACCCCTCCACTTT
cdr3_aa: CASSQDSGLNASPLHF

j_call: TRBJ2-3
clone_size: -
v_call: TRBV5-4
d_call: -
cdr3_nt: TGTGCCAGCAGCTTGGGGGACCCCCTCACAGATACGCAGTATTTT
cdr3_aa: CASSLGDPLTDTQYF

j_call: TRBJ1-2
clone_size: few
v_call: TRBV21-1
d_call: -
cdr3_nt: TGTGCCAGCAGCACCCGGGACACTCAACCTTCCAGAGAGACTAACTATGGCTACACCTTC
cdr3_aa: CASSTRDTQPSRETNYGYTF

j_call: TRBJ1-5
clone_size: -
v_call: TRBV2
d_call: TRBD1
cdr3_nt: TGTGCCAGCAGTGAGGTGACAGGGTTTACTCAGCCCCAGCATTTT
cdr3_aa: CASSEVTGFTQPQHF

j_call: TRBJ1-1
clone_size: few
v_call: TRBV20-1
d_call: -
cdr3_nt: TGCAGTGCTAGAGATCCCGGGGGGGGATTGAACACTGAAGCTTTCTTT
cdr3_aa: CSARDPGGGLNTEAFF

j_call: TRBJ2-7
clone_size: -
v_call: TRBV7-9
d_call: -
cdr3_nt: TGTGCCAGCAGCTTTGACCAGGGGTTCGGGTACTTC
cdr3_aa: CASSFDQGFGYF

j_call: TRBJ2-2
clone_size: few
v_call: TRBV20-1
d_call: -
cdr3_nt: TGCAGTGCTAGGGGGATGTCGTCCGGGGAGCTGTTTTTT
cdr3_aa: CSARGMSSGELFF

j_call: TRBJ1-2
clone_size: -
v_call: TRBV29-1
d_call: -
cdr3_nt: TGCAGCGTTGATTCCGGGTATGGCTACACCTTC
cdr3_aa: CSVDSGYGYTF

j_call: TRBJ2-7
clone_size: -
v_call: TRBV2
d_call: -
cdr3_nt: TGTGCCAGCAGTGAGGCAGGCTACGAGCAGTACTTC
cdr3_aa: CASSEAGYEQYF

j_call: TRBJ1-6
clone_size: -
v_call: TRBV6-1
d_call: -
cdr3_nt: TGTGCCAGCATAAGTCCCCCGGGACATTGGGGTAAGACCCTCCACTTT
cdr3_aa: CASISPPGHWGKTLHF

j_call: TRBJ1-6
clone_size: -
v_call: TRBV6-1
d_call: TRBD1
cdr3_nt: TGTGCCAGTCAGACAGGGGATAATTCACCCCTCCACTTT
cdr3_aa: CASQTGDNSPLHF

j_call: TRBJ2-3
clone_size: -
v_call: TRBV20-1
d_call: -
cdr3_nt: TGCAGTGCTAGCCCCGGGACTCTCGAAGATACGCAGTATTTT
cdr3_aa: CSASPGTLEDTQYF

j_call: TRBJ2-3
clone_size: few
v_call: TRBV7-9
d_call: -
cdr3_nt: TGTGCCAGCAGCTTAGATGGTCCAGATACGCAGTATTTT
cdr3_aa: CASSLDGPDTQYF

j_call: TRBJ2-3
clone_size: -
v_call: TRBV4-1
d_call: -
cdr3_nt: TGCGCCAGCAGCCAAGTTCCTCAAGAATCAGATACGCAGTATTTT
cdr3_aa: CASSQVPQESDTQYF

j_call: TRBJ1-6
clone_size: -
v_call: TRBV7-9
d_call: -
cdr3_nt: TGTGCCAGCAGCTTCACGGGGGCAGGTGGTTCACCCCTCCACTTT
cdr3_aa: CASSFTGAGGSPLHF

j_call: TRBJ1-6
clone_size: -
v_call: TRBV6-1
d_call: -
cdr3_nt: TGTGCCAGCAGTGAACAAGGGAGGTCCAATTCACCCCTCCACTTT
cdr3_aa: CASSEQGRSNSPLHF

j_call: TRBJ1-1
clone_size: few
v_call: TRBV24-1
d_call: -
cdr3_nt: TGTGCCACCAGTGGGATCGACGGGGAAGCTTTCTTT
cdr3_aa: CATSGIDGEAFF

j_call: TRBJ1-2
clone_size: few
v_call: TRBV24-1
d_call: TRBD1
cdr3_nt: TGTGCCACCAGTGACCGAGGGACAGGGTCGTATGGCTACACCTTC
cdr3_aa: CATSDRGTGSYGYTF

j_call: TRBJ2-1
clone_size: -
v_call: TRBV5-4
d_call: -
cdr3_nt: TGTGCCAGCAGCTTCCTTCGAGAAGGGGCATGGTACTTC
cdr3_aa: CASSFLREGAWYF

j_call: TRBJ2-3
clone_size: few
v_call: TRBV19
d_call: TRBD2
cdr3_nt: TGTGCCAGTAGTATGCTGATACGGGGGGATATCAGCACAGATACGCAGTATTTT
cdr3_aa: CASSMLIRGDISTDTQYF